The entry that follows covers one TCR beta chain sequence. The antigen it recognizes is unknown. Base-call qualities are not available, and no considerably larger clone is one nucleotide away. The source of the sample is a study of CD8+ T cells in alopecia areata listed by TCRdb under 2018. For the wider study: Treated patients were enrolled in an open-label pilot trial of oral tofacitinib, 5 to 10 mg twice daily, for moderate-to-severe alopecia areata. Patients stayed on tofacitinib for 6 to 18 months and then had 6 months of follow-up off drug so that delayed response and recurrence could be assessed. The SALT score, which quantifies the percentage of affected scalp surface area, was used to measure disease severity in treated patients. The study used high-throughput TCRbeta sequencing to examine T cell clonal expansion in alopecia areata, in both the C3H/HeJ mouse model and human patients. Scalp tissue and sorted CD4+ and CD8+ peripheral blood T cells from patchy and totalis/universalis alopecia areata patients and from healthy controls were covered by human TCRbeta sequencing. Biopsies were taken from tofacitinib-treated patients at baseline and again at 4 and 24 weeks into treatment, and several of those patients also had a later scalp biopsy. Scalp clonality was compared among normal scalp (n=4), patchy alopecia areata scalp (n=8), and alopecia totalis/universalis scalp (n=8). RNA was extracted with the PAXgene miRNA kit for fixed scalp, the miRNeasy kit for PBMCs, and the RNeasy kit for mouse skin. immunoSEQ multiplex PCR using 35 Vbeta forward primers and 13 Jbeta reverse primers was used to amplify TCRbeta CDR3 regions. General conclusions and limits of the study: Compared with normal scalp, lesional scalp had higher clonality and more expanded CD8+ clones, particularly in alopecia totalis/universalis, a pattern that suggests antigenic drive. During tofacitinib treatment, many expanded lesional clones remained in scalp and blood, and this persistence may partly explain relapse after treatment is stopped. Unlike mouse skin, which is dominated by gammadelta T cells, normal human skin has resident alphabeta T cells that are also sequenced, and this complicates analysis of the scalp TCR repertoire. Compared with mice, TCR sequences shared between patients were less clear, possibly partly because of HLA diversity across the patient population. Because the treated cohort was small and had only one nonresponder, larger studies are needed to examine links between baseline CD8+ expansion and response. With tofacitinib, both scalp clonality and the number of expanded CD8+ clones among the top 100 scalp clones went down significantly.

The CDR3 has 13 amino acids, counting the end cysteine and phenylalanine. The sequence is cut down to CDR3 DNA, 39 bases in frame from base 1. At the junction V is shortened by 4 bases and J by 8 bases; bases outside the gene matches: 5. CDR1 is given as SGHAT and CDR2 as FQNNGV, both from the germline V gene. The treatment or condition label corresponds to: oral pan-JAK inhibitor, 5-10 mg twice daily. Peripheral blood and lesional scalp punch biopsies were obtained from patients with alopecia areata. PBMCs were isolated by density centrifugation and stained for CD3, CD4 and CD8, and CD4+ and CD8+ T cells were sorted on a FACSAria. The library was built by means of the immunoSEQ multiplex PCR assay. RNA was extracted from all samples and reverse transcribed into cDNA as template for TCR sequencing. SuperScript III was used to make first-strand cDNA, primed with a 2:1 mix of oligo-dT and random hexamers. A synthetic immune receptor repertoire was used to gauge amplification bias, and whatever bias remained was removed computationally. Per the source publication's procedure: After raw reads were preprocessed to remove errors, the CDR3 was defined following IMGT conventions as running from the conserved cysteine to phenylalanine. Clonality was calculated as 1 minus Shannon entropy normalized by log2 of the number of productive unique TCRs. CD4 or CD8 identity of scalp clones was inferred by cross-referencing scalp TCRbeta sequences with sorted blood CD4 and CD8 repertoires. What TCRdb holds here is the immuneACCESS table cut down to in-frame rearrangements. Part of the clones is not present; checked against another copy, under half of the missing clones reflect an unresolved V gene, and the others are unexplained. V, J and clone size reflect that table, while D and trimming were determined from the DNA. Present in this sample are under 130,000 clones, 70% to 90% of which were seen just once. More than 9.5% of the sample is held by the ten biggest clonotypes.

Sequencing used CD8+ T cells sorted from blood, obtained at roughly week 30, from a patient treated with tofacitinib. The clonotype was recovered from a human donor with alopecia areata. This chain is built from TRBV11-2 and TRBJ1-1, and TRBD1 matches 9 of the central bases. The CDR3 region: CASSSTGGSEAFF. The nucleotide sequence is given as TGTGCCAGCAGCTCGACAGGGGGTTCAGAAGCTTTCTTT.